The 25 T cell receptor beta chains listed next were all sequenced from one sample in a study of technical replicates of blood from a few donors. The method was immunoSEQ multiplex PCR; TCRdb's version includes in-frame clones alone and lacks a portion of them. The table lists 12,000 or so clones, roughly 93% of them singletons. The sequenced sample was PBMCs. The receptors originated from a human donor in good health.

The chain links TRBV9 to TRBJ1-3, with 7 nucleotides matching TRBD1. V lost 4 bases to trimming and J lost 0 bases; unmatched junction nucleotides: 7. CDR1 is SGDLS, CDR2 YYNGEE, per germline. CDR3 size: 16 residues. The CDR3 here is CASSHPTGSSGNTIYF. The CDR3 bases are TGTGCCAGCAGCCATCCGACAGGGAGCTCTGGAAACACCATATATTTT. Supplemented by reference TRBV9 and TRBJ1-3, the full variable domain reads DSGVTQTPKHLITATGQRVTLRCSPRSGDLSVYWYQQSLDQGLQFLIQYYNGEERAKGNILERFSAQQFPDLHSELNLSSLELGDSALYFCASSHPTGSSGNTIYFGEGSWLTVV.

This sequence joins TRBV29-1 and TRBJ1-2, with TRBD1 matching 7 bases. This CDR3 comprises 13 residues. CDR1 is SQVTM and CDR2 is ANQGSEA in the germline V gene. The CDR3 DNA sequence: TGCCAAACAGGGGAGAGTGCTGACTATGGCTACACCTTC. Its translation is CQTGESADYGYTF.

V gene TRBV5-1 combines with J gene TRBJ1-1, with D hard to call. Germline V lookup: CDR1 SGHRS, CDR2 YFSETQ. The CDR3 contains 13 residues. Trimming took 0 bases from V and 0 from J, leaving 3 bases between them. The CDR3 region has the DNA TGCGCCAGCAGCTTGGCTTTGAACACTGAAGCTTTCTTT. Protein sequence: CASSLALNTEAFF.

The chain has TRBV18 and TRBJ2-7, with D maybe TRBD1 (6 bases). V was trimmed by 1 base and J by 1 base, leaving 14 bases between them. Germline assignment: CDR1 KGHSH and CDR2 LQKENI. This CDR3 spans 16 amino acids. The CDR3 sequence is CASSPRSTGTSYEQYF. In DNA form, the CDR3 reads TGTGCCAGCTCACCACGGTCGACAGGCACTTCCTACGAGCAGTACTTC.

The chain links TRBV4-1 to TRBJ2-7, with TRBD2 identical over 10 bases. The V and J ends lost 3 bases and 3 bases, in that order; junction bases with no gene match: 8. CDR3 length equals 16 residues. Per the germline V gene, CDR1 is MGHRA and CDR2 is YSYEKL. This CDR3 is CASSHTGTSEYYEQYF. CDR3 DNA: TGCGCCAGCAGCCATACCGGGACTAGCGAGTACTACGAGCAGTACTTC.

J is TRBJ2-7 and V is TRBV10-2; 11 bases agree with TRBD2. Trimming cost V 2 bases and J 0 bases; bases outside gene matches: 0. In germline, CDR1 is WSHSY, CDR2 SAAADI. CDR3 size: 15 residues. The CDR3, as DNA: TGCGCCAGCAGTGAGACTAGCGGGAGCTCCTACGAGCAGTACTTC. Residues: CASSETSGSSYEQYF.

The chain couples TRBV7-9 to TRBJ2-2, with a possible D match to TRBD1 (6 bases). Trimming cost V 2 bases and J 4 bases, with 11 bases left between them. The CDR3 extends over 15 amino acids. CDR1 and CDR2 from the germline V gene are SEHNR and FQNEAQ (reference sequence). CDR3 bases: TGTGCCAGCAGCTTACAAGGGGGTACCACCGGGGAGCTGTTTTTT. As protein: CASSLQGGTTGELFF.

The chain is built from TRBV6-1 and TRBJ2-7; D may be TRBD2 (6 bases). The germline CDR1 and CDR2 sequences are MNHNS and SASEGT. There are 14 residues in the CDR3. The V end lost 4 bases, the J end lost 6 bases, and 16 bases lay between the germline ends. As DNA, the CDR3 is TGTGCCAGCAGTGGACTAGTCCGGGGTAGCGAGCAGTACTTC. This translates into CASSGLVRGSEQYF.

This clone is a singleton in its sample. This chain connects TRBV2 to TRBJ2-7, with 9 bases aligning to TRBD2. From germline, CDR1 is SNHLY and CDR2 FYNNEI. The CDR3 loop spans 14 amino acids. Losses at the gene ends were 4 bases for V and 3 bases for J; bases not matched to a gene: 4. The CDR3 is CASSGVAGDYEQYF. The CDR3, as DNA: TGTGCCAGCAGTGGGGTAGCGGGGGACTACGAGCAGTACTTC.

The V and J genes are TRBV18 and TRBJ1-1; 9 bases fit TRBD1. J lost 5 bases, V lost 4 bases, and 2 bases had no gene match. CDR1 and CDR2 from the germline V gene are KGHSH and LQKENI. The CDR3 contains 13 residues. The CDR3 DNA follows: TGTGCCAGCTCACGGGACAGGGCTACTGAAGCTTTCTTT. Translating it yields CASSRDRATEAFF.

The rearrangement joins TRBV7-9 to TRBJ2-1; TRBD2 matches 10 bases. V lost 6 bases to trimming and J lost 5 bases; unmatched junction nucleotides: 13. This CDR3 region has 17 residues. Per germline, CDR1 SEHNR and CDR2 FQNEAQ (reference sequence). The DNA of the CDR3 is TGTGCCAGCAGGTCCCCGCCCCAGCGGGAGGGCCACAATGAGCAGTTCTTC. It translates to CASRSPPQREGHNEQFF.

This clone is a singleton in its sample. V gene TRBV30 combines with J gene TRBJ2-1; D remains unclear. The CDR3 has 13 amino acids. Trimming took 2 bases from V and 0 from J, leaving 5 bases between them. From germline, CDR1 is GTSNPN and CDR2 SVGIG (reference sequence). CDR3 amino acids: CAWSLVSYNEQFF. CDR3 nucleotides: TGTGCCTGGAGTCTTGTCTCCTACAATGAGCAGTTCTTC.

This clone was recorded once. V gene TRBV29-1 combines with J gene TRBJ1-2; D gene ambiguous. Germline V lookup: CDR1 SQVTM, CDR2 ANQGSEA. The CDR3 has 12 residues. Trimming took 4 bases from V and 0 from J, leaving 6 bases between them. CDR3 protein: CSVVKPNYGYTF. The CDR3 nucleotides are TGCAGCGTTGTCAAGCCTAACTATGGCTACACCTTC. Full variable domain (rest looked up from reference TRBV29-1 and TRBJ1-2): SAVISQKPSRDICQRGTSLTIQCQVDSQVTMMFWYRQQPGQSLTLIATANQGSEATYESGFVIDKFPISRPNLTFSTLTVSNMSPEDSSIYLCSVVKPNYGYTFGSGTRLTVV.

The chain is built from TRBV6-1 and TRBJ2-5, with D unclear. The V end was cut by 7 bases, the J end by 3 bases, with 3 bases between. Germline V gene data show CDR1 as MNHNS and CDR2 as SASEGT. The CDR3 length is 10 residues. The CDR3 loop is CASIEETQYF. The CDR3 DNA follows: TGTGCCAGCATAGAAGAGACCCAGTACTTC.

The gene calls are TRBV18 and TRBJ1-1, with a possible D match to TRBD1 (5 bases). The CDR3 sequence is 13 residues long. Per the germline V gene, CDR1 is KGHSH and CDR2 is LQKENI. Trimming left V 2 bases short and J 3 bases short, with 7 bases between. CDR3 residues: CASSPRGDTEAFF. CDR3 DNA sequence: TGTGCCAGCTCACCAAGGGGTGACACTGAAGCTTTCTTT.

The chain has TRBV13 and TRBJ2-5; D is perhaps TRBD1 (7 bases). Germline V gene sequence: CDR1 PRHDT, CDR2 FYEKMQ (reference sequence). The V and J ends lost 0 bases and 7 bases respectively, with 18 bases between them. The CDR3 runs 16 residues. DNA for the CDR3: TGTGCCAGCAGCTTAGGCCCCACAGGGGACTTGTGGACCCAGTACTTC. It specifies CASSLGPTGDLWTQYF.

The chain links TRBV6-5 to TRBJ2-1; 10 positions match TRBD2. The CDR3 sequence is 15 residues long. V shed 5 bases and J 6 bases; nucleotides not matched to a gene: 7. Germline V lookup: CDR1 MNHEY, CDR2 SVGAGI. The CDR3 region is CASSPSSGSFNEQFF. The CDR3 nucleotides read TGTGCCAGCAGTCCTTCTAGCGGGAGCTTCAATGAGCAGTTCTTC.

The rearrangement links TRBV7-2 to TRBJ2-7, with D tentatively TRBD1 (5 bases). V lost 5 bases, J lost 3 bases, and 11 bases lay in between. The CDR3 spans 13 residues. Germline V gene data show CDR1 as SGHTA and CDR2 as FQGNSA. The CDR3 region has the DNA TGTGCCAGCAGCCTACGACAGAACTACGAGCAGTACTTC. Translating gives CASSLRQNYEQYF. The variable domain in full, completed from reference TRBV7-2 and TRBJ2-7, reads GAGVSQSPSNKVTEKGKDVELRCDPISGHTALYWYRQSLGQGLEFLIYFQGNSAPDKSGLPSDRFSAERTGGSVSTLTIQRTQQEDSAVYLCASSLRQNYEQYFGPGTRLTVT.

The chain employs TRBV11-1 and TRBJ2-7; 8 bases map to TRBD2. With V trimmed by 3 bases and J by 6 bases, 7 bases remained unmatched. The germline gives CDR1 SGHAT, CDR2 FQDESV (reference sequence). This CDR3 has 14 amino acids. Written as DNA, the CDR3 is TGTGCCAGCAGCTTGGCGGGGGGTCCCTCCGAGCAGTACTTC. Its protein is CASSLAGGPSEQYF.

This clone was counted a single time. V is TRBV30 and J is TRBJ1-1; D is uncertain. The CDR3 sequence is 17 residues long. Germline V CDR1 and CDR2: GTSNPN, SVGIG (reference sequence). V gave up 0 bases and J gave up 5 bases, with 22 bases separating them. The CDR3 region is CAWSVSWAGNLGTEAFF. As DNA, the CDR3 is TGTGCCTGGAGTGTTTCCTGGGCCGGGAATTTAGGTACTGAAGCTTTCTTT.

The chain has TRBV5-4 and TRBJ2-5, with TRBD1 matching over 7 bases. This CDR3 region has 13 residues. Per the germline V gene, CDR1 is SGHNT and CDR2 is YYREEE (reference sequence). V was clipped by 0 bases and J by 4 bases; unmatched bases: 0. The CDR3 sequence: CASSLDRGETQYF. The CDR3, as DNA: TGTGCCAGCAGCTTGGACAGGGGAGAGACCCAGTACTTC. Looking up the rest from reference TRBV5-4 and TRBJ2-5 gives the full variable domain: ETGVTQSPTHLIKTRGQQVTLRCSSQSGHNTVSWYQQALGQGPQFIFQYYREEENGRGNFPPRFSGLQFPNYSSELNVNALELDDSALYLCASSLDRGETQYFGPGTRLLVL.

V is TRBV5-8 and J is TRBJ1-1; D ambiguous. Trimming stripped 4 bases from V and 1 base from J, with 11 bases between. The germline gives CDR1 SGHTS, CDR2 YDEGEE. The CDR3 has 14 amino acids. The chain's CDR3 is CASSTHYRNTEAFF. In DNA form, the CDR3 reads TGTGCCAGCAGCACCCATTACAGGAACACTGAAGCTTTCTTT.

The chain links TRBV5-1 to TRBJ2-1; no reliable D call. This CDR3 contains 15 residues. With 7 bases removed from V and 1 base from J, the gap between germline ends came to 15 bases. Germline assignment: CDR1 SGHRS and CDR2 YFSETQ. CDR3 amino acids: CASGLGSTSYNEQFF. The DNA for the CDR3 is TGCGCCAGCGGGTTGGGTAGCACTTCCTACAATGAGCAGTTCTTC.

The J gene is TRBJ1-3, the V gene TRBV13, with D possibly TRBD1 on 5 matching bases. The CDR3 is 17 amino acids. Germline V CDR1 and CDR2: PRHDT, FYEKMQ (reference sequence). Trimming removed 0 bases from V and 3 bases from J, with 15 bases in between. For the CDR3, the DNA is TGTGCCAGCAGCTTAGGTGGTGGACACATCTTTGGAAACACCATATATTTT. As protein: CASSLGGGHIFGNTIYF.

The chain recombines TRBV7-9 with TRBJ2-7, with D perhaps matching TRBD2 (6 bases). Germline loops: CDR1 SEHNR, CDR2 FQNEAQ (reference sequence). CDR3 length equals 14 residues. The V end was cut by 3 bases, the J end by 5 bases, with 14 bases between. The DNA for the CDR3 is TGTGCCAGCAGCTTCGTTGAGCGGAGGGACGAGCAGTACTTC. This sequence encodes CASSFVERRDEQYF.